Reported below is one T cell receptor beta chain. The germline V and J ends were trimmed by 3 bases and 7 bases, with 14 bases remaining between them. Germline values: CDR1 SGHRS, CDR2 YFSETQ. The CDR3 sequence is 14 residues long. Only in-frame clones appear in the TCRdb table, and some are missing; sequencing was by immunoSEQ multiplex PCR. This table has over 100,000 clones, 90% to 95% appearing once. Selected pancreatic ductal adenocarcinoma patients had undergone surgery without neoadjuvant therapy. The record originates from a study of T cells in pancreatic ductal adenocarcinoma. This sequence joins TRBV5-1 and TRBJ2-4; D is perhaps TRBD2 (6 bases). This receptor was identified in a human donor with pancreatic ductal adenocarcinoma. Input material: PBMCs. The CDR3 spells CASSWGDRPNIQYF. CDR3 nucleotide sequence: TGCGCCAGCAGCTGGGGGGACCGACCCAACATTCAGTACTTC.